These 18 T cell receptor beta chains were all obtained from the same sample, sequenced in a study of cytomegalovirus exposure and HLA in healthy donors. PCR used 60 Vbeta primers and 13 Jbeta primers. Using immunoSEQ multiplex PCR, the repertoire was profiled, and TCRdb retains in-frame clones only, with some absent. The data contain around 40,000 clones, approximately 72% of them seen just once; the ten biggest clones take up 3.4%. The material sequenced was PBMCs. The receptors here all came from a woman in her 30s in good health and CMV-seronegative.

This clone was counted a few times. CDR3 residues: CASSQGQGATEAFF. The DNA for the CDR3 is TGCGCCAGCAGCCAGGGACAGGGTGCCACTGAAGCTTTCTTT. This rearrangement joins TRBV5-1 to TRBJ1-1, with TRBD1 identical over 9 bases. The V and J ends lost 4 bases and 4 bases, in that order; junction bases with no gene match: 5. The CDR3 has 14 residues. CDR1 and CDR2 (germline): SGHRS, YFSETQ.

The genes are TRBV2 and TRBJ2-2; 9 nucleotides align to TRBD1. Germline trimming cut 5 bases from V and 3 bases from J; bases unmatched to any gene: 1. The CDR3 is 14 residues long. Looked up from germline, CDR1 is SNHLY and CDR2 is FYNNEI. The CDR3 reads CASSRQGDTGELFF. The CDR3 DNA reads TGTGCCAGCAGTCGACAGGGGGACACCGGGGAGCTGTTTTTT.

This sequence joins TRBV9 and TRBJ1-2, with a tentative D call TRBD1 (5 bases). Looked up from germline, CDR1 is SGDLS and CDR2 is YYNGEE. V was shortened by 2 bases and J by 5 bases, with 10 bases between the two germline ends. The CDR3 has 13 amino acids. The chain's CDR3 is CASSVGRSYGYTF. In nucleotides, the CDR3 is TGTGCCAGCAGCGTGGGGCGGTCGTATGGCTACACCTTC.

This clone appeared once. V usage is TRBV7-8 and J usage is TRBJ1-2; D is unresolved. Germline-derived CDR1 and CDR2 are SGHVS and FQNEAQ. Trimming took 5 bases from V and 4 from J, leaving 8 bases between them. This CDR3 spans 12 amino acids. The CDR3: CASSRTGYGYTF. The CDR3 DNA reads TGTGCCAGCAGCCGAACCGGCTATGGCTACACCTTC. The full variable domain, completed using reference TRBV7-8 and TRBJ1-2, is GAGVSQSPRYKVAKRGQDVALRCDPISGHVSLFWYQQALGQGPEFLTYFQNEAQLDKSGLPSDRFFAERPEGSVSTLKIQRTQQEDSAVYLCASSRTGYGYTFGSGTRLTVV.

The chain recombines TRBV5-1 with TRBJ2-5; weak D call: TRBD2 (5 bases). CDR1 and CDR2 from the germline V gene are SGHRS and YFSETQ. V lost 0 bases and J 1 base, leaving 10 bases between the germline ends. The CDR3 has 15 residues. CDR3 amino acids: CASSLGLATQETQYF. CDR3 nucleotide sequence: TGCGCCAGCAGCTTGGGATTAGCGACCCAAGAGACCCAGTACTTC.

V gene TRBV5-6 combines with J gene TRBJ2-7; D remains ambiguous. This CDR3 contains 16 residues. V was trimmed by 0 bases and J by 2 bases, leaving 15 bases between them. From germline, CDR1 is SGHDT and CDR2 YYEEEE. CDR3 protein: CASSLGGKRVPYEQYF. The CDR3 nucleotides read TGTGCCAGCAGCTTGGGAGGAAAACGGGTGCCCTACGAGCAGTACTTC.

This clone has at least ten counts. V usage is TRBV14 and J usage is TRBJ2-5; TRBD2 agrees at 10 bases. Germline loops: CDR1 SGHDN, CDR2 FVKESK. The CDR3 extends over 12 amino acids. With 6 bases clipped from V and 10 bases from J, the junction kept 5 bases outside the gene matches. As DNA, the CDR3 is TGTGCCAGCAGTCTAGCGGGAGTGGTCCAGTACTTC. Its protein product is CASSLAGVVQYF.

In this sample, this clone turned up a few times. The rearrangement links TRBV28 to TRBJ2-7; D might be TRBD1 (5 bases). The length of the CDR3 is 14 residues. Trimming cost V 3 bases and J 3 bases, with 12 bases left between them. Germline V gene sequence: CDR1 MDHEN, CDR2 SYDVKM. The CDR3 DNA follows: TGTGCCAGCAGTTTCTTGGACACAAACTACGAGCAGTACTTC. Amino acid sequence: CASSFLDTNYEQYF. Supplemented by reference TRBV28 and TRBJ2-7, the full variable domain reads DVKVTQSSRYLVKRTGEKVFLECVQDMDHENMFWYRQDPGLGLRLIYFSYDVKMKEKGDIPEGYSVSREKKERFSLILESASTNQTSMYLCASSFLDTNYEQYFGPGTRLTVT.

This clone showed up just once. J is TRBJ1-5 and V is TRBV15; TRBD1 might be the D (5 bases). The CDR3 runs to 14 residues. Trimming stripped 3 bases from V and 7 bases from J, with 13 bases between. CDR1 is LNHNV, CDR2 YYDKDF, per germline (reference sequence). In DNA, the CDR3 is TGTGCCACCAGCAGTGGACTCGGGGGACAGCCCCAGCATTTT. Protein sequence: CATSSGLGGQPQHF.

This clone came up a few times. The CDR3 nucleotides read TGTGCCAGCAGCCAAGGACAGGGGTTGTGGGAGACCCAGTACTTC. Its protein product is CASSQGQGLWETQYF. The rearrangement links TRBV14 to TRBJ2-5; 8 nucleotides line up with TRBD1. This CDR3 has 15 amino acids. CDR1 and CDR2 from the germline V gene are SGHDN and FVKESK. Losses at the gene ends were 1 base for V and 5 bases for J; bases not matched to a gene: 6.

The J gene is TRBJ1-5, the V gene TRBV30; D remains ambiguous. The V end lost 0 bases, the J end lost 3 bases, and 9 bases lay between the germline ends. The CDR3 extends over 14 amino acids. Germline V gene data show CDR1 as GTSNPN and CDR2 as SVGIG (reference sequence). The CDR3 bases are TGTGCCTGGAGTGTACAGCGGTTCAATCAGCCCCAGCATTTT. This codes for CAWSVQRFNQPQHF.

V and J are TRBV14 and TRBJ2-7; 8 bases align to TRBD1. The CDR3 loop spans 14 amino acids. After removal of 5 bases from V and 6 bases from J, the junction contained 9 bases not matched to a gene. Germline-derived CDR1 and CDR2 are SGHDN and FVKESK. CDR3 DNA: TGTGCCAGCAGCTCCGGACAGGGTAGTGGCGAGCAGTACTTC. This translates into CASSSGQGSGEQYF.

Note on this clone: A read error may account for a junction end that differs from germline. V gene TRBV6-5 combines with J gene TRBJ2-7; tentatively, D is TRBD2 (5 bases). Germline V gene lookup returns CDR1 MNHEY and CDR2 SVGAGI. The CDR3 is made up of 11 amino acids. The CDR3 loop is CTSKEGYEQYF. The DNA of the CDR3 is TGTACCAGTAAAGAGGGTTACGAGCAGTACTTC.

The chain carries TRBV18 and TRBJ1-1; D remains ambiguous. Between the trimmed V and J ends, which lost 1 base and 1 base, there was a span of 7 bases. The CDR3 has 14 amino acids. Germline lookup yields CDR1 KGHSH and CDR2 LQKENI. CDR3 residues: CASSPREGNTEAFF. CDR3 nucleotides: TGTGCCAGCTCACCACGAGAGGGGAACACTGAAGCTTTCTTT. Full variable domain (missing parts from reference TRBV18 and TRBJ1-1): NAGVMQNPRHLVRRRGQEARLRCSPMKGHSHVYWYRQLPEEGLKFMVYLQKENIIDESGMPKERFSAEFPKEGPSILRIQQVVRGDSAAYFCASSPREGNTEAFFGQGTRLTVV.

This clone is labeled as medium-sized. The chain employs TRBV6-1 and TRBJ2-1; 8 bases are a match to TRBD1. Trimming at V came to 1 base and at J to 12 bases, leaving 8 bases not matched to a gene. CDR1 and CDR2 from the germline V gene are MNHNS and SASEGT. This CDR3 is 14 amino acids long. The CDR3 is CASSEGGTGLLQFF. The CDR3 nucleotides read TGTGCCAGCAGTGAAGGGGGGACAGGTTTATTGCAGTTCTTC.

This chain connects TRBV10-3 to TRBJ2-1, with no clear D. This CDR3 is 15 amino acids long. V was pared by 2 bases and J by 4 bases, with 12 bases between. In germline, CDR1 is ENHRY, CDR2 SYGVKD. The chain's CDR3 is CAISERERVYNEQFF. In nucleotides, the CDR3 is TGTGCCATCAGTGAGCGAGAACGGGTTTACAATGAGCAGTTCTTC.

This clone was observed a single time. The rearrangement joins TRBV4-2 to TRBJ2-2, with 8 bases fitting TRBD2. V lost 5 bases and J lost 4; bases outside the gene matches: 6. The CDR3 is made up of 15 amino acids. Germline assignment: CDR1 LGHNA and CDR2 YNFKEQ. The CDR3 loop is CASSGLAETTGELFF. The CDR3 DNA reads TGTGCCAGCAGCGGACTAGCCGAAACCACCGGGGAGCTGTTTTTT.

The V gene is TRBV7-8, the J gene TRBJ2-7, with a possible D match to TRBD1 (6 bases). Germline CDR1 reads SGHVS; CDR2 reads FQNEAQ. The CDR3 sequence is 14 residues long. With 0 bases removed from V and 6 bases from J, the gap between germline ends came to 12 bases. The CDR3 is CASSLAPGTPEQYF. The CDR3 bases are TGTGCCAGCAGCTTAGCCCCCGGGACACCCGAGCAGTACTTC.